This TCR beta chain was found in a study of response to subunit inactivated influenza vaccine. In this sample, this clonotype turned up a few times. TCRdb itself ran the RT-PCR reads through MiXCR, one entry per CDR3 protein. The table lists 860,000 or so distinct CDR3 sequences, 21% of them singletons. The V and J ends lost 4 bases and 2 bases respectively, with 17 bases between them. The CDR3 is 16 residues long. Germline CDR1 and CDR2: LGHDT and YNNKEL (reference sequence). This specimen was PBMCs from blood, taken approximately 5 days after vaccination. The receptor's source is a man aged 45-65 years who received an inactivated influenza vaccine. The chain uses TRBV3-1 and TRBJ2-5; perhaps TRBD1 as D (6 bases). The CDR3 coding sequence is TGTGCCAGCAGCCTCGCCTGGACAGCTAAACAAGAGACCCAGTACTTC. Protein: CASSLAWTAKQETQYF.